The entry below gives a single TCR beta chain sequence along with its context. Its antigen is still unknown. CDR1 and CDR2 from the germline V gene are MGHRA and YSYEKL. Trimming removed 1 base from V and 4 bases from J, with 22 bases in between. This CDR3 region has 18 residues. The protocol was immunoSEQ multiplex PCR, while the TCRdb copy is restricted to in-frame clones and leaves out a portion. The table lists roughly 64,000 clones, approximately 82% of them singletons. This sample was included in a study of OX40 agonist ivuxolimab in advanced cancers. For the study at large: The patients got ivuxolimab, which is an agonistic anti-OX40 (CD134) antibody. Ivuxolimab was administered intravenously to patients at 0.01 to 10 mg/kg every 2 weeks.

Study outcomes and limitations: At 0.1 to 3.0 mg/kg and by week 6, CD4+ and CD8+ T cells in the blood had expanded clonally.

The material was CD4+ or CD8+ T cells sorted from blood, obtained in a trial of the OX40 agonist ivuxolimab. The chain is built from TRBV4-1 and TRBJ2-5; D tentatively reads TRBD1 or TRBD2 (5 bases each). The receptor was isolated from an adult with an advanced solid tumor such as melanoma, head and neck, liver or kidney cancer. CDR3 protein: CASSQGGKGEIDRETQYF. The CDR3 DNA is TGCGCCAGCAGCCAAGGGGGCAAGGGAGAAATTGACCGAGAGACCCAGTACTTC.